This T cell receptor beta chain is drawn from a study of beta chain features in type 1 diabetes. Study conclusions and caveats: Whatever favoring of shorter templates PCR might show would apply equally to patients and controls. Patients showed naive, central memory and Treg TCRB repertoires that appeared more similar than those of healthy donors.

This clone was counted a few times. Its antigen is not known. cDNA synthesis used the whole RNA isolate, giving expressed TCRB sequences. The protocol was immunoSEQ multiplex PCR, while the TCRdb copy is restricted to in-frame clones and leaves out a portion. The table includes 240,000 or so clones, 27% detected once. This CDR3 region has 15 residues. Germline values: CDR1 KGHSH, CDR2 LQKENI. The V segment lost 6 bases and the J segment 4 bases; nucleotides outside the gene matches: 10. This clonotype originated in a man aged 25 to 40 in good health. The sequenced sample was central memory CD4+ T cells from blood. The V and J genes are TRBV18 and TRBJ2-7; the match to TRBD1 covers 9 bases. This CDR3 is CASSFTGTGSYEQYF. The CDR3 DNA follows: TGTGCCAGCTCCTTTACCGGGACAGGGAGTTACGAGCAGTACTTC.